This T cell receptor (beta chain) stems from a study of blood T cell repertoires in COVID-19. In the study overall: PBMCs, B-cell-depleted T cells, or T cells were the source of the cDNA or gDNA that made up the material.

Original data processing: Reference gene primers were amplified, and this amplification served to estimate nucleated cell counts. Here immunoSEQ multiplex PCR was the method, and the copy in TCRdb shows in-frame clones only, minus some. That table is the source of V, J and clone size, and D and trimming were worked out from the DNA. Seen here are approximately 97,000 clones, 81% observed once, and the top ten hold about 4.5%. This clonotype originated in a man between 60 and 75 years old with acute or convalescent COVID-19. Sequenced input: peripheral blood.

CDR3 protein: CASSDLQGPYNEQFF. CDR3 nucleotide sequence: TGTGCCAGCAGTGACTTACAGGGACCATACAATGAGCAGTTCTTC. V usage is TRBV6-4 and J usage is TRBJ2-1; D may be TRBD1 (6 bases). V lost 1 base, J lost 4 bases, and 11 bases lay in between. This CDR3 spans 15 amino acids. In germline, CDR1 is MRHNA, CDR2 SNTAGT.